This T cell receptor beta chain was identified during a study of T cells after yellow fever vaccination. This clonotype has a count of ten or more. 5'RACE template switching generated TCR cDNA, adding a universal primer site and UMIs. TCRdb called the 5' RACE reads again in MiXCR, with one record for every CDR3 protein. The profile shows 95,000 to 150,000 distinct CDR3 sequences, approximately 7% of them singletons. The source is a man aged 18 to 29 who received the YFV17D yellow fever vaccine. Material: CD4+ T cells sorted from PBMCs, obtained 10 to 11 days after the first yellow fever vaccination.

The CDR3 spells CASSLDRGPGYTF. Written as DNA, the CDR3 is TGTGCCAGCAGTCTGGACAGGGGGCCTGGCTACACCTTC. The gene calls are TRBV2 and TRBJ1-2; the match to TRBD1 covers 11 bases. Germline V gene data show CDR1 as SNHLY and CDR2 as FYNNEI. The length of the CDR3 is 13 residues. The junction had 3 bases not matched to a gene; V was cut back by 5 bases and J by 7 bases.